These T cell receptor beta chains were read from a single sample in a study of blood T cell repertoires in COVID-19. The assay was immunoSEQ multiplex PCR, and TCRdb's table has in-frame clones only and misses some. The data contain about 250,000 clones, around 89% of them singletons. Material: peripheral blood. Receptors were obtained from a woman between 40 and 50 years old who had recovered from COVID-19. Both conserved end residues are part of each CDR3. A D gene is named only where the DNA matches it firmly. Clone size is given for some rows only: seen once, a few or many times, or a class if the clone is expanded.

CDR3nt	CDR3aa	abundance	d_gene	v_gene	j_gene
TGTGCCAGCAGACCCGGGACAGGACGAGCGCTGGGAGCTTTCTTT	CASRPGTGRALGAFF	.	TRBD1	TRBV6-5	TRBJ1-1
TGTGCCAGCAGCCCCGACCCCGGGGGCACCATATATTTT	CASSPDPGGTIYF	.	.	TRBV6-5	TRBJ1-3
TGTGCCAGCAGCAAAGCGGGAAGGGAGCAGTTCTTC	CASSKAGREQFF	.	TRBD2	TRBV7-3	TRBJ2-1
TGTGCCAGCGGCTTGGGGGGGGATTCCTATGGCTACACCTTC	CASGLGGDSYGYTF	.	.	TRBV6-5	TRBJ1-2
TGCAGTGCTAGTAACCCTAGCGGCACCTACGAGCAGTACTTC	CSASNPSGTYEQYF	.	TRBD2	TRBV20-1	TRBJ2-7
TGTGCCATCAGTGAGGAGGGGGCTTATGGCTACACCTTC	CAISEEGAYGYTF	.	TRBD1	TRBV10-3	TRBJ1-2
TGTGCCACCAGTGATTTAGGCAGGGGGATCCCCGGGAAGCTGTTTTTT	CATSDLGRGIPGKLFF	.	TRBD1	TRBV24-1	TRBJ2-2
TGTGCCAGCACCCAGTGGAGGAGCACCGGGGAGCTGTTTTTT	CASTQWRSTGELFF	.	.	TRBV2	TRBJ2-2
TGTGCCAGCAGCTTAACCGCGACTAGCGGGACGGCAGATGAGCAGTTCTTC	CASSLTATSGTADEQFF	.	TRBD2	TRBV7-9	TRBJ2-1
TGTGCCAGCAGCCCGCCCCCTAGGGGCCAAGCTTTCTTT	CASSPPPRGQAFF	.	.	TRBV11-2	TRBJ1-1
TGCAGTGCTAGTCCCCGGGGACAGGGGGATGGCTACACCTTC	CSASPRGQGDGYTF	.	TRBD1	TRBV20-1	TRBJ1-2
TGCAGTGCTAGTGGGCCCTACGAGCAGTACTTC	CSASGPYEQYF	.	.	TRBV20-1	TRBJ2-7
TGTGCCAGCAGCTCCGGGACAGGGAACTATGGCTACACCTTC	CASSSGTGNYGYTF	.	TRBD1	TRBV13	TRBJ1-2
TGTGCCAGTAGTCGGGGGGCCTCAGGTCAGCCCCAGCATTTT	CASSRGASGQPQHF	.	.	TRBV19	TRBJ1-5
TGCGCCAGCAGTGAGATGCTATTTACGCAGTATTTT	CASSEMLFTQYF	once	.	TRBV10-2	TRBJ2-3
TGTGCCAGCAGCCAGGCTAGACTAGCGGGAGTTGGCAATGAGCAGTTCTTC	CASSQARLAGVGNEQFF	.	TRBD2	TRBV14	TRBJ2-1
TGTGCCAGCAGCTTGGCGGGTGGGGCAGGGGCTTACAATGAGCAGTTCTTC	CASSLAGGAGAYNEQFF	.	.	TRBV5-4	TRBJ2-1
TGTGCCAGCAGCTTTGGGACAGGGGTGGCTGAAGCTTTCTTT	CASSFGTGVAEAFF	.	TRBD1	TRBV7-2	TRBJ1-1
TGTGCCAGCAGCCCGGCGGGGGGCCCTGAAGCTTTCTTT	CASSPAGGPEAFF	.	.	TRBV7-3	TRBJ1-1
TGTGCCAGCACCCGACTAGCGGGGCCCTACAATGAGCAGTTCTTC	CASTRLAGPYNEQFF	.	TRBD2	TRBV28	TRBJ2-1
TGCGCCAGCAGCACCCGAGGGACTGTTAGCTCCTACAATGAGCAGTTCTTC	CASSTRGTVSSYNEQFF	.	.	TRBV4-1	TRBJ2-1
TGTGCCGACAACAAGGGGGGGGACTGGGCTTATGGCTACACCTTC	CADNKGGDWAYGYTF	.	.	TRBV7-2	TRBJ1-2
TGTGCCGAGACAGGGTGGGACGGTGGCTACACCTTC	CAETGWDGGYTF	many	TRBD1	TRBV30	TRBJ1-2
TGTGCCAGTAGTATGAGCTCCTATAATTCACCCCTCCACTTT	CASSMSSYNSPLHF	.	.	TRBV19	TRBJ1-6
TGCGCCAGCAGTCAATCCGGGGGGGCGGTTCAGCCCCAGCATTTT	CASSQSGGAVQPQHF	.	.	TRBV23-1	TRBJ1-5
TGTGCCAGCAGTGCACCGGTGAACACCGGGGAGCTGTTTTTT	CASSAPVNTGELFF	.	.	TRBV25-1	TRBJ2-2
TGTGCCAGCAGCCGGGGTGGGAGTTGGACCGGGGAGCTGTTTTTT	CASSRGGSWTGELFF	.	.	TRBV9	TRBJ2-2
TGTGCCATCAGTGAGTCCGGCAGGGGTTCCGAGACCCAGTACTTC	CAISESGRGSETQYF	.	.	TRBV10-3	TRBJ2-5
TGTGCCAGCAGAGGACAGGGCAGAGAGACCCAGTACTTC	CASRGQGRETQYF	.	TRBD1	TRBV2	TRBJ2-5
TGTGCCACCAGTGATTTGGGGGGACAGGGGAAGGACTACAATGAGCAGTTCTTC	CATSDLGGQGKDYNEQFF	.	TRBD1	TRBV24-1	TRBJ2-1
TGTGCCAGCAGCCCTTCGGTAGGGGGAAACACTGAAGCTTTCTTT	CASSPSVGGNTEAFF	.	.	TRBV27	TRBJ1-1
TGCGCCAGCAGTTCCCTAGAGACCCAGTACTTC	CASSSLETQYF	.	.	TRBV10-2	TRBJ2-5
TGTGCCAGCAGCTTAGAAGGGACTAGCGGGAGATGGGATACGCAGTATTTT	CASSLEGTSGRWDTQYF	.	TRBD2	TRBV7-6	TRBJ2-3
TGTGCCAGCAGTTATGATGGGAGCTCCTACAATGAGCAGTTCTTC	CASSYDGSSYNEQFF	.	.	TRBV6-5	TRBJ2-1
TGTGCCAGCAGCGTAGACAGCCGAGGGGGCACTGAAGCTTTCTTT	CASSVDSRGGTEAFF	.	.	TRBV9	TRBJ1-1
TGTGCCAGCACCCCGACACGGGACAGCGCCCTCTCAAAGGATTTCTTT	CASTPTRDSALSKDFF	.	TRBD1	TRBV7-2	TRBJ1-1
TGCAGCGTTAGTGGGGGGGGCGATGGAGGCTACACCTTC	CSVSGGGDGGYTF	once	.	TRBV29-1	TRBJ1-2